This TCR beta chain was sequenced during a study of blood T cell repertoires in COVID-19. Germline values: CDR1 MDHEN, CDR2 SYDVKM. With V trimmed by 5 bases and J by 7 bases, 11 bases remained unmatched. There are 17 residues in the CDR3. Measured with immunoSEQ multiplex PCR; TCRdb has only the in-frame clones, and not every one. The table lists approximately 230,000 clones, roughly 82% of them singletons. The specimen sequenced was peripheral blood. The chain joins TRBV28 to TRBJ2-7, with TRBD2 matching 16 bases. The TCR sequence derives from a woman older than 75 with active or convalescent COVID-19. The CDR3 region has the DNA TGTGCCAGCAGTCCCTGGCAAGGGACTAGCGGGAGGGGTGAGCAGTACTTC. Translation gives CASSPWQGTSGRGEQYF.